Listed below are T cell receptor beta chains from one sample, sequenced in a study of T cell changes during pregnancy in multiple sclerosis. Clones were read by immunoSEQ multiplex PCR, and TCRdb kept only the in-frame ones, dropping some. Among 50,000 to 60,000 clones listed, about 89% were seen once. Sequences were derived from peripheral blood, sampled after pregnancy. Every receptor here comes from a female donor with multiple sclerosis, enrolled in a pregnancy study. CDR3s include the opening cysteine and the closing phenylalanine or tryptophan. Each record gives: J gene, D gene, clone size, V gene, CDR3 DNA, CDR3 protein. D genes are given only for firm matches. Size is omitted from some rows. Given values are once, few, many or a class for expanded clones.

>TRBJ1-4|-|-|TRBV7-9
TGTGCCAGCAGCCGGGGAGGGGCCGGTGAAAAACTGTTTTTT
CASSRGGAGEKLFF
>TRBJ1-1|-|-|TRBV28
TGTGCCAGCAGTGGACCCCACCGGGGAAACACTGAAGCTTTCTTT
CASSGPHRGNTEAFF
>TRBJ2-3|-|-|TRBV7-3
TGTGCCAGCAGCCCATGGGGGGGGCGGGCAGATACGCAGTATTTT
CASSPWGGRADTQYF
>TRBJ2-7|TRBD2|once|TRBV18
TGTGCCAGCTCACCAAGCAGCGGGGGGGCCTACGAGCAGTACTTC
CASSPSSGGAYEQYF
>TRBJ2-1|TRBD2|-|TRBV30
TGTGCCTGGAGCCGGGGTAGCGGGGCCTACAATGAGCAGTTCTTC
CAWSRGSGAYNEQFF
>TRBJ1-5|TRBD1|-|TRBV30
TGTGCCTGGAGCCACAGGGGGGATCAGCCCCAGCATTTT
CAWSHRGDQPQHF
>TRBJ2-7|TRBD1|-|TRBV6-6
TGTGCCAGCGGCCGGGACAGTTCCTACGAGCAGTACTTC
CASGRDSSYEQYF
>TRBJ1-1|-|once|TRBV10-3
TGTGCCATCAGTCAACTGCCGAACACTGAAGCTTTCTTT
CAISQLPNTEAFF
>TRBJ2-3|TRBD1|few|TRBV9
TGTGCCAGCAGCGTAGGACAGGGACACCTAAGGCACACAGATACGCAGTATTTT
CASSVGQGHLRHTDTQYF
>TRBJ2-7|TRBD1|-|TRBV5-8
TGTGCCAGCAGCATACCGACAGGGAGCTACGAGCAGTACTTC
CASSIPTGSYEQYF
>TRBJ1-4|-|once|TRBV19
TGTGCCAGTAGTGGTCCTCCCTCCCGCAGACTGTTTTTT
CASSGPPSRRLFF
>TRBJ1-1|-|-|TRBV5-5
TGTGCCAGCAGCTTGTTGGCAGACACTGAAGCTTTCTTT
CASSLLADTEAFF
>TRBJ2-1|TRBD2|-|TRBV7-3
TGTGCCAGCAGCACGGGACTAGCGGGGGGGAATGAGCAGTTCTTC
CASSTGLAGGNEQFF
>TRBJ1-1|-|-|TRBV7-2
TGTGCCAGCAGCTTAGCGAAGGCTGTGGGGCTCACTGAAGCTTTCTTT
CASSLAKAVGLTEAFF
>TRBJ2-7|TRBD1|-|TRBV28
TGTGCCAGCAGCAACCCGGGACAGGCACTCTACGAGCAGTACTTC
CASSNPGQALYEQYF
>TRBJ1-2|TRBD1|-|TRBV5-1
TGCGCCAGCAGTCCCCAGGGGGCCCCCCCCGATGGCTACACCTTC
CASSPQGAPPDGYTF
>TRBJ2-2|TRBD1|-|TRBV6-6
TGTGCCAGCAGTTACTGGGACAGTGGCCCCACCGGGGAGCTGTTTTTT
CASSYWDSGPTGELFF
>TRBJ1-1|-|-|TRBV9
TGTGCCAGCAGCGTCCAACAGGGTAGGAGTGAAGCTTTCTTT
CASSVQQGRSEAFF
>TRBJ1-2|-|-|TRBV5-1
TGCGCCTCAGGGGACACAGGCCACTATGGCTACACCTTC
CASGDTGHYGYTF
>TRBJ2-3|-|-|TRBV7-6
TGTGCCAGCAGCTTAGCGGCAGGGGGACTAGATACGCAGTATTTT
CASSLAAGGLDTQYF
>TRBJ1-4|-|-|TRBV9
TGTGCCAGCAGCCCACACGGACATAATGAAAAACTGTTTTTT
CASSPHGHNEKLFF
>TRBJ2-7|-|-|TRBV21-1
TGTGCCAGCAGCCAACAGGGCACAGTCTACGAGCAGTACTTC
CASSQQGTVYEQYF
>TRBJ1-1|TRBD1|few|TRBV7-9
TGTGCCAGCAGCTTAGTGGTGGGGGGAGGCCAGGGGGATGAAGCTTTCTTT
CASSLVVGGGQGDEAFF
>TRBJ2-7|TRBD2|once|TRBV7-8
TGTGCCAGCAGCTTAGGACCCGTGACTAGCGGGGGGGACGAGCAGTACTTC
CASSLGPVTSGGDEQYF
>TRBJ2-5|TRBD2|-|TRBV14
TGTGCCAGCAGCGCGTCCGGGACTAGCCGGATCGAGACCCAGTACTTC
CASSASGTSRIETQYF
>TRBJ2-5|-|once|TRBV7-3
TGTGCCAGCAGCGCCGGGTACCAAGAGACCCAGTACTTC
CASSAGYQETQYF
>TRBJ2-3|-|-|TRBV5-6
TGTGCCAGCAGCTTTGACAGATATTCGTACACAGATACGCAGTATTTT
CASSFDRYSYTDTQYF
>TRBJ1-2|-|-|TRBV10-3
TGTGCCATCAATAGGGGAGGGGAAAACTATGGCTACACCTTC
CAINRGGENYGYTF
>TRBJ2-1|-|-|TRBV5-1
TGCGCCAGCAGCTTGGTGGGCGGGGTGTCCTACAATGAGCAGTTCTTC
CASSLVGGVSYNEQFF
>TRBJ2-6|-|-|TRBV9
TGTGCCAGCAGCGAGCGGCGTGATTCTGGGGCCAACGTCCTGACTTTC
CASSERRDSGANVLTF
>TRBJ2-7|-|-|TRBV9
TGTGCCAGCAGCGGGACCCAGGGCTACGAGCAGTACTTC
CASSGTQGYEQYF
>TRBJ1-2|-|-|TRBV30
TGTGCCTGGATGCAGGGGAACTATGGCTACACCTTC
CAWMQGNYGYTF
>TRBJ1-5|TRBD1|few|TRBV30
TGTGCCTGGGATACCGGGACAGGGTGGCATCAGCCCCAGCATTTT
CAWDTGTGWHQPQHF
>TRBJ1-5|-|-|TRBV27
TGTGCCAGCAGTTTGTACGGCGGGAGGGCTGGTTTTAGGCCCCAGCATTTT
CASSLYGGRAGFRPQHF
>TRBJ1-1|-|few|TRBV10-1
TGCGCCAGCAGTGAGACAGCCTCGAAGCCTTTCTTT
CASSETASKPFF
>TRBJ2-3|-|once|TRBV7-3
TGTGCCAGCAGCGCCGCGGGGGCCTCCACAGATACGCAGTATTTT
CASSAAGASTDTQYF
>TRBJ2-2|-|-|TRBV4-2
TGTGCCAGCAGCCGGGACTTGGTAACCGGGGAGCTGTTTTTT
CASSRDLVTGELFF
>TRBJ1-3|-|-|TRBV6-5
TGTGCCAGCAGTTACCTCCCCCTTGCTGGAAACACCATATATTTT
CASSYLPLAGNTIYF
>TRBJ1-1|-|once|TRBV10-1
TGCGCCAGCAGTGATAATTTAGAGACAGAAGCTTTCTTT
CASSDNLETEAFF
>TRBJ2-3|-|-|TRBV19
TGTGCCAGTGCCCTGACGCGGGGAACAGATACGCAGTATTTT
CASALTRGTDTQYF
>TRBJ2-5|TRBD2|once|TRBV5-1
TGCGCCAGCAGCTCACTAGCGACGGACTGGCAAGAGACCCAGTACTTC
CASSSLATDWQETQYF
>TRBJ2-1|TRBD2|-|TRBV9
TGTGCCAGCAGCCCCCGGGGTAGCGGGGGTGGAGATGAGCAGTTCTTC
CASSPRGSGGGDEQFF
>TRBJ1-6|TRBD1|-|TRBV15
TGTGCCACCAGCAGAAAGGGACAGGGGAATTCACCCCTCCACTTT
CATSRKGQGNSPLHF
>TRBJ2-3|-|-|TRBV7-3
TGTGCCAGCAGCGAGGGGGAGGGCTTCACAGATACGCAGTATTTT
CASSEGEGFTDTQYF
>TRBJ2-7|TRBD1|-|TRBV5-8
TGTGCCAGCAGCTTGGGGGACAGCTCCTACGAGCAGTACTTC
CASSLGDSSYEQYF